Listed below are T cell receptor beta chains from one sample, sequenced in a study of identical twins. From the 5' RACE reads, TCRdb called clonotypes with MiXCR, one entry per CDR3 protein. The sample yields a few hundred thousand distinct CDR3 sequences, nearly 15% seen once. These same data were also listed under a study on yellow fever vaccine responses in identical twins.

Sequencing was done on a sample of CD4+ T cells sorted from blood. These receptors originate from a woman under 30 in good health. The CDR3 runs from the conserved cysteine through the conserved F or W. Size is omitted from some rows. Given values are once, few, many or a class for expanded clones.

j_call cdr3_length v_call clone_size cdr3_aa
TRBJ1-2 13 TRBV20-1 . CSAPGPVNGGYTF
TRBJ2-2 12 TRBV20-1 . CSARDRTGELFF
TRBJ2-6 16 TRBV28 . CASSEGRTSGANVLTF
TRBJ1-6 15 TRBV4-1 . CASSQIQGADSPLHF
TRBJ2-3 15 TRBV12-3/TRBV12-4 few CASRKLDTRSDTQYF
TRBJ1-2 15 TRBV5-1 once CASSSARDSRGGYTF
TRBJ1-1 14 TRBV20-1 . CSARSPGQNTEAFF
TRBJ2-5 16 TRBV12-3/TRBV12-4 . CASSSRPGGPQETQYF
TRBJ2-2 14 TRBV12-3/TRBV12-4 few CASSFKGPTGELFF
TRBJ2-1 15 TRBV18 few CASSQRATGYNEQFF
TRBJ2-3 14 TRBV29-1 few CSVVGRSKEDTQYF
TRBJ2-2 12 TRBV12-3/TRBV12-4 . CASIQGPGELFF
TRBJ2-1 18 TRBV6-1 . CASSPRTITGGSYNEQFF
TRBJ2-3 15 TRBV4-2 . CASSQGGRGTDTQYF
TRBJ2-7 15 TRBV20-1 many CSANALGTSAYEQYF
TRBJ2-3 16 TRBV7-6 few CASSNGLAGGVYTQYF
TRBJ2-7 15 TRBV20-1 . CSARTSTSGRGEQYF
TRBJ2-7 16 TRBV11-2 . CASSSPGAHSSYEQYF
TRBJ1-2 13 TRBV28 . CASSLGLDYGYTF
TRBJ1-6 14 TRBV5-1 . CASSLSGRDSPLHF
TRBJ1-1 12 TRBV15 . CATSRVGQEAFF